The sequence of this TCR beta chain was determined in a study of cytomegalovirus exposure and HLA in healthy donors. The PCR employed 60 Vbeta primers together with 13 Jbeta primers. Repertoires were generated with immunoSEQ multiplex PCR, while TCRdb's copy carries only in-frame clones and drops some. The sample lists around 87,000 clones; around three quarters were seen once. The V and J ends lost 1 base and 3 bases respectively, with 4 bases between them. The CDR3 length is 12 residues. Per germline, CDR1 SEHNR and CDR2 FQNEAQ (reference sequence). Findings and limits, study-wide: Reports credit the classifier with highly specific, highly sensitive diagnosis of cytomegalovirus status.

Worth noting for this clone: What it recognizes is unknown.

This receptor was obtained from a man aged 40-49 years in good health and CMV-seronegative. V and J are TRBV7-9 and TRBJ2-7; D unclear. The specimen sequenced was PBMCs. The CDR3 DNA follows: TGTGCCAGCAGCTTAGACTTCTACGAGCAGTACTTC. Translating it yields CASSLDFYEQYF. Full variable domain (outside the CDR3, taken from reference TRBV7-9 and TRBJ2-7): DTGVSQNPRHKITKRGQNVTFRCDPISEHNRLYWYRQTLGQGPEFLTYFQNEAQLEKSRLLSDRFSAERPKGSFSTLEIQRTEQGDSAMYLCASSLDFYEQYFGPGTRLTVT.